This T cell receptor (beta chain) was found in a study of blood T cells in healthy people across ages. Whole-study findings and limits: Age advanced and TCR beta diversity per million T cells fell, roughly linearly.

Alongside a J-beta primer mix, a sample-barcoded 5' primer served in a second PCR lasting about 7 to 12 cycles. TCRdb ran MiXCR on the 5' RACE reads and lists one entry per CDR3 protein. The repertoire holds approximately 1.5 million distinct CDR3 sequences, 30% to 40% seen once, with about 11% in the top ten. This clonotype was counted only a few times. Its specificity is unknown. J was trimmed by 3 bases and V by 1 base; bases with no gene match: 14. This CDR3 has 18 residues. Germline V gene data show CDR1 as MGHRA and CDR2 as YSYEKL. The chain is built from TRBV4-1 and TRBJ1-2; 7 bases agree with TRBD1. This sequence was found in a woman aged 25 to 39 in good health. The sequenced material came from blood. The CDR3 region has the DNA TGCGCCAGCAGCCAAGCTTGGGACAGAAACCTGATTTACTATGGCTACACCTTC. Amino acid sequence: CASSQAWDRNLIYYGYTF.